This is a list of T cell receptor beta chains from one sample in a study of T cell responses to AZD1222 COVID-19 vaccine. Data came from immunoSEQ multiplex PCR; TCRdb stores just in-frame clones and leaves some out. The sample lists around 170,000 clones; 80% to 90% were seen once. The sequencing used peripheral blood, collected 28 days after the second AZD1222 dose. The receptors were gathered from an adult who received the AZD1222 COVID-19 vaccine. The CDR3 runs from the conserved cysteine through the conserved F or W. The D gene is left open where the match is weak. Rows give clone size only sometimes, using once, few, many, or a class for an expanded clone.

- | TRBD1 | TRBJ1-1 | TRBV6-2/TRBV6-3 | TGTGCCAGCAGTTACGGACAGGGGTCCACTGAAGCTTTCTTT | CASSYGQGSTEAFF
- | TRBD1 | TRBJ2-2 | TRBV5-1 | TGCGCCAGCAGCGGACAGGGTTTCAGGGAGCTGTTTTTT | CASSGQGFRELFF
- | TRBD1 | TRBJ1-2 | TRBV6-5 | TGTGCCAGCAACAAAAGACAGGGTAATAACTATGGCTACACCTTC | CASNKRQGNNYGYTF
- | - | TRBJ1-1 | TRBV19 | TGTGCCAGTAGAAGGGGGGGCATAGACGAAGCTTTCTTT | CASRRGGIDEAFF
- | TRBD2 | TRBJ2-1 | TRBV7-2 | TGTGCCAGCAGCTACAGCGGGGGCTACAATGAGCAGTTCTTC | CASSYSGGYNEQFF
- | - | TRBJ2-3 | TRBV6-1 | TGTGCCAGCAGTGAAGGGCCAGCCTCAGATACGCAGTATTTT | CASSEGPASDTQYF
- | - | TRBJ1-1 | TRBV6-4 | TGTGCCACCTCCCCGGGACTTAGCATGAACACTGAAGCTTTCTTT | CATSPGLSMNTEAFF
- | - | TRBJ1-5 | TRBV6-2/TRBV6-3 | TGTGCCAGCAGTTCAATACGGGTTCAGCCCCAGCATTTT | CASSSIRVQPQHF
once | - | TRBJ1-6 | TRBV11-2 | TGTGCCAGCAGCTTAGGGCAGCTTGACTCACCCCTCCACTTT | CASSLGQLDSPLHF
- | - | TRBJ2-7 | TRBV5-1 | TGCGCCAGCAGCTTGGGGCACTCGGCCTACGAGCAGTACTTC | CASSLGHSAYEQYF